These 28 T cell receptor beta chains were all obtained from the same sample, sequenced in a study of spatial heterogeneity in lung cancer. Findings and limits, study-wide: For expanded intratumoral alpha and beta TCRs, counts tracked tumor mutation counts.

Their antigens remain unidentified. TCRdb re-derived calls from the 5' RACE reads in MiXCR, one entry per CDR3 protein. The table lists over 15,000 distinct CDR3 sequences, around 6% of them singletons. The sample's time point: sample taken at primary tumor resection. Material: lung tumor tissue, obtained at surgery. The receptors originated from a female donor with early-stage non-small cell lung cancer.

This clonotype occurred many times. The DNA for the CDR3 is TGTGCCAGCTCACCATTCACGAGGGCTGTAGAGACCCAGTACTTC. It translates to CASSPFTRAVETQYF. The genes are TRBV18 and TRBJ2-5, with D tentatively TRBD2 (5 bases). The germline V and J ends were trimmed by 2 bases and 4 bases, with 14 bases remaining between them. This CDR3 region has 15 residues. Germline V CDR1 and CDR2: KGHSH, LQKENI.

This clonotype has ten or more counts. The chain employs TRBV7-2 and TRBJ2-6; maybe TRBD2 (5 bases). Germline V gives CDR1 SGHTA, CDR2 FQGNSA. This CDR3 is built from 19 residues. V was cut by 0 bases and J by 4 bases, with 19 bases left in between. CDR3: CASSLAFSGSAIGANVLTF. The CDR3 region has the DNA TGTGCCAGCAGCTTAGCCTTTTCGGGGAGTGCGATCGGGGCCAACGTCCTGACTTTC.

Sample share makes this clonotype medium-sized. The CDR3 DNA follows: TGTGCCAGCAGCCTACCTGGGGGGACAGCGGCCTACGAGCAGTACTTC. Protein: CASSLPGGTAAYEQYF. The V call is TRBV11-2, the J call TRBJ2-7, with D possibly being TRBD1 (7 bases). The CDR3 sequence is 16 residues long. V gave up 5 bases and J gave up 2 bases, with 19 bases separating them. The germline V gene has CDR1 SGHAT and CDR2 FQNNGV.

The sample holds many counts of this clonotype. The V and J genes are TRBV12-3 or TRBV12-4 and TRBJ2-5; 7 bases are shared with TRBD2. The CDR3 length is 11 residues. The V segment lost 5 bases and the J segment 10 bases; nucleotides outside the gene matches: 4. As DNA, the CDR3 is TGTGCCAGCAGTGCTAGCGGCGTCCAGTACTTC. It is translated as CASSASGVQYF.

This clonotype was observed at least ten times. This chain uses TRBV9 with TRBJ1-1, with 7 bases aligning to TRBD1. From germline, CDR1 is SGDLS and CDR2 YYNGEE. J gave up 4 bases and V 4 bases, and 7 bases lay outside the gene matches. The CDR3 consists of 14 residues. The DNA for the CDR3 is TGTGCCAGCAGCCTTACAGGGGTGAGCACTGAAGCTTTCTTT. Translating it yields CASSLTGVSTEAFF.

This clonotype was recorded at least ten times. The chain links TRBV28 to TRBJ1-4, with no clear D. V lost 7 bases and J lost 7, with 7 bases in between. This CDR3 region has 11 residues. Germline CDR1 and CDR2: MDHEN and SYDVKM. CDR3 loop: CASTTTEKLFF. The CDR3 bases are TGTGCCAGCACGACCACTGAAAAACTGTTTTTT.

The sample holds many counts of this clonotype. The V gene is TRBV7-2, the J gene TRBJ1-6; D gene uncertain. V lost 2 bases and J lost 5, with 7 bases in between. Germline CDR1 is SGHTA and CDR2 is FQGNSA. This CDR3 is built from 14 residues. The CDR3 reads CASSLTRHNSPLHF. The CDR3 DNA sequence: TGTGCCAGCAGCTTAACACGGCATAATTCACCCCTCCACTTT.

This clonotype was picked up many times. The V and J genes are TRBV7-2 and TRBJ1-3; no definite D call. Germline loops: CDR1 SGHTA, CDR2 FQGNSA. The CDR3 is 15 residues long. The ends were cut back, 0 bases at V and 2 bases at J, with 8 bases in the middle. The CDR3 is CASSLAGKTGNTIYF. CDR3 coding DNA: TGTGCCAGCAGCTTAGCAGGGAAGACTGGAAACACCATATATTTT.

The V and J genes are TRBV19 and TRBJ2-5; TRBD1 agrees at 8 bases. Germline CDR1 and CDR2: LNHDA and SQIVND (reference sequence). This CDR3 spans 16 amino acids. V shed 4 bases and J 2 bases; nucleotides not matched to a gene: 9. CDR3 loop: CASSTPRTGRQETQYF. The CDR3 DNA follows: TGTGCCAGTAGTACCCCCCGGACAGGGCGACAAGAGACCCAGTACTTC.

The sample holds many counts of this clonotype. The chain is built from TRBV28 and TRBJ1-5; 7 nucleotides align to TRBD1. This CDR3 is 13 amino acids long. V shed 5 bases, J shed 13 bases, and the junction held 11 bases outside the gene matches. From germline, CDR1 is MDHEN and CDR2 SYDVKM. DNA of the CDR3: TGTGCCAGCAGTCCGTTTGGAAGGGGGCGACAGCATTTT. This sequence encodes CASSPFGRGRQHF. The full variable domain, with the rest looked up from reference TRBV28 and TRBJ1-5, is DVKVTQSSRYLVKRTGEKVFLECVQDMDHENMFWYRQDPGLGLRLIYFSYDVKMKEKGDIPEGYSVSREKKERFSLILESASTNQTSMYLCASSPFGRGRQHFGDGTRLSIL.

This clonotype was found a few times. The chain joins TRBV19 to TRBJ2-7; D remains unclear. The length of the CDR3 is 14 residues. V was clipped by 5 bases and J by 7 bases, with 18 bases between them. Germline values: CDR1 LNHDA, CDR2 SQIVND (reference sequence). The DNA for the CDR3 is TGTGCCAGTAGTCGTCAGGAAGGGATTGGGGAGCAGTACTTC. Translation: CASSRQEGIGEQYF.

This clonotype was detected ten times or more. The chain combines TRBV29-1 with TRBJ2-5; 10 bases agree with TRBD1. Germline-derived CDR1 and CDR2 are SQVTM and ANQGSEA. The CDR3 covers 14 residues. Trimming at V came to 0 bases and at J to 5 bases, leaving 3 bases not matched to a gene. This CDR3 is CSVEDDRGLETQYF. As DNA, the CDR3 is TGCAGCGTTGAAGATGACAGGGGGCTCGAGACCCAGTACTTC.

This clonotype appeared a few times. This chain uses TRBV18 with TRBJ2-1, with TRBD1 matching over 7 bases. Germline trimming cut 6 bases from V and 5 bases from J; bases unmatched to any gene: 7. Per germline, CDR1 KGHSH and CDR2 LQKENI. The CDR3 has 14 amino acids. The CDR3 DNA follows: TGTGCCAGCTCCCAAACCGGACAGGACAATGAGCAGTTCTTC. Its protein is CASSQTGQDNEQFF.

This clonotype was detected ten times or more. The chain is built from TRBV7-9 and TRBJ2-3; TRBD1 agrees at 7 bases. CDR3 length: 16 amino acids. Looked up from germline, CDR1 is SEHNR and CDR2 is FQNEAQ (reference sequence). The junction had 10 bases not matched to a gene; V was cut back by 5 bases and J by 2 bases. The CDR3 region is CASSQGQLVFTDTQYF. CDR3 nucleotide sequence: TGTGCCAGCAGCCAGGGACAGCTCGTTTTCACAGATACGCAGTATTTT. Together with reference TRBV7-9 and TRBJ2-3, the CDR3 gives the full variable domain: DTGVSQNPRHKITKRGQNVTFRCDPISEHNRLYWYRQTLGQGPEFLTYFQNEAQLEKSRLLSDRFSAERPKGSFSTLEIQRTEQGDSAMYLCASSQGQLVFTDTQYFGPGTRLTVL.

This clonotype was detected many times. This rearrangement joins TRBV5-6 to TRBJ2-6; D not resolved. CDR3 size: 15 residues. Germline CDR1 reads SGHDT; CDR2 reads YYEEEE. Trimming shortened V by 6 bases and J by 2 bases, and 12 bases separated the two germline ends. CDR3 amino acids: CASNLRVAGANVLTF. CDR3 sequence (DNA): TGTGCCAGCAATCTTAGGGTTGCTGGGGCCAACGTCCTGACTTTC.

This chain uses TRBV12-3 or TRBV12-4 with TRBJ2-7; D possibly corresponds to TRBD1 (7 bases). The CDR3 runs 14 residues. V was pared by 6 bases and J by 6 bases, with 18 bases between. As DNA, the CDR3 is TGTGCCAGCAGCCTCCCACAGGGGAGGTGCGAGCAGTACTTC. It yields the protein CASSLPQGRCEQYF.

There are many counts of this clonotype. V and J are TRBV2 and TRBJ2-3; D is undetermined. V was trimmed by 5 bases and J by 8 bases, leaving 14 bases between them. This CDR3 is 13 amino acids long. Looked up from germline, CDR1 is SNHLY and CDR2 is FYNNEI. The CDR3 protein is CASSSEKQATQYF. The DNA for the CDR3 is TGTGCCAGCAGTTCCGAAAAGCAAGCTACGCAGTATTTT.

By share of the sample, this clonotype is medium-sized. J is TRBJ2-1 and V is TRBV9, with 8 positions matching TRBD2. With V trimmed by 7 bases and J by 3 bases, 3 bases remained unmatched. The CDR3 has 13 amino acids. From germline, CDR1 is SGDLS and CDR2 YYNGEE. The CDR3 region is CASGLAGYNEQFF. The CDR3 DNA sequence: TGTGCCAGCGGCCTAGCGGGCTACAATGAGCAGTTCTTC.

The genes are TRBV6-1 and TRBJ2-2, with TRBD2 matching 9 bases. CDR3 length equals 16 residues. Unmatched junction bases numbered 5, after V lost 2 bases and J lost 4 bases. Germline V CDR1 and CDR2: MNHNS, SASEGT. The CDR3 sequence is CASSEQGGRGTGELFF. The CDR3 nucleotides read TGTGCCAGCAGTGAACAGGGCGGGAGGGGCACCGGGGAGCTGTTTTTT.

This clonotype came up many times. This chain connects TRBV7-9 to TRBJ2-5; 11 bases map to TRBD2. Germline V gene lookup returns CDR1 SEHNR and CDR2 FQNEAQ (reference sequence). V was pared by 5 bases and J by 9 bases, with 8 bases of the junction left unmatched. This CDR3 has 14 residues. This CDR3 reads CASSAGTSGWAQYF. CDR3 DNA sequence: TGTGCCAGCAGCGCCGGGACTAGCGGATGGGCCCAGTACTTC. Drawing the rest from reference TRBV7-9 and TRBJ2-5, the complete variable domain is DTGVSQNPRHKITKRGQNVTFRCDPISEHNRLYWYRQTLGQGPEFLTYFQNEAQLEKSRLLSDRFSAERPKGSFSTLEIQRTEQGDSAMYLCASSAGTSGWAQYFGPGTRLLVL.

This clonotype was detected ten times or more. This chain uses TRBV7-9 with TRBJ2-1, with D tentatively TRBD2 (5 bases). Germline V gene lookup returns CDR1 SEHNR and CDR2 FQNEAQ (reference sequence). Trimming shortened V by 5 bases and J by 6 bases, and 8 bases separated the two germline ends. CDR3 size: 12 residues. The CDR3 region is CASSPLGNEQFF. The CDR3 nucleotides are TGTGCCAGCAGCCCACTAGGCAATGAGCAGTTCTTC.

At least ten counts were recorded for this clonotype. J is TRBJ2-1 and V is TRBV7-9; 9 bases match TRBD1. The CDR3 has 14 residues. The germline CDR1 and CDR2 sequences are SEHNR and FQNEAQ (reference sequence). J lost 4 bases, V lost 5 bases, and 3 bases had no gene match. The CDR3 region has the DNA TGTGCCAGCAGCCTGGACAGGGGATACAATGAGCAGTTCTTC. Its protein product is CASSLDRGYNEQFF.

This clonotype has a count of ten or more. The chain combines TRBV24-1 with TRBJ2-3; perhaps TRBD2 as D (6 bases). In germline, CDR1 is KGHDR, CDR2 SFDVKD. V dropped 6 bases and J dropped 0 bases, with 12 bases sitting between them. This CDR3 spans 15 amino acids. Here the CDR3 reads CATSIDSGSTDTQYF. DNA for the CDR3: TGTGCCACCAGTATCGATAGCGGAAGCACAGATACGCAGTATTTT.

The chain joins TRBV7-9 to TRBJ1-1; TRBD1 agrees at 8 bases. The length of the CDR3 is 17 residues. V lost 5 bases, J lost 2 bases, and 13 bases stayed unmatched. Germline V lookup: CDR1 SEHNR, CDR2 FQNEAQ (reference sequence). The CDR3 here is CASSPLDRGWRNTEAFF. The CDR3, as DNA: TGTGCCAGCAGCCCCCTAGACAGGGGATGGCGAAACACTGAAGCTTTCTTT.

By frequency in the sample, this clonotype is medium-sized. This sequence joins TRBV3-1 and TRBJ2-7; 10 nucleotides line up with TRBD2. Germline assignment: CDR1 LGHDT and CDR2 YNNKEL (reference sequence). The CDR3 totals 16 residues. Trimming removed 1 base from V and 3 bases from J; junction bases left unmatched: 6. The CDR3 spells CASSQASGSPFYEQYF. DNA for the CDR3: TGTGCCAGCAGCCAAGCTAGCGGGAGCCCCTTCTACGAGCAGTACTTC.

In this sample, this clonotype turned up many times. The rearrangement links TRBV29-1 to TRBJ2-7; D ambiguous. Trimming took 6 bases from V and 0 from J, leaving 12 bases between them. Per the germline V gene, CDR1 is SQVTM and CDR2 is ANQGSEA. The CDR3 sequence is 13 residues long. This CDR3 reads CSVMGPVSYEQYF. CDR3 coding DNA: TGCAGCGTAATGGGCCCGGTCTCCTACGAGCAGTACTTC.

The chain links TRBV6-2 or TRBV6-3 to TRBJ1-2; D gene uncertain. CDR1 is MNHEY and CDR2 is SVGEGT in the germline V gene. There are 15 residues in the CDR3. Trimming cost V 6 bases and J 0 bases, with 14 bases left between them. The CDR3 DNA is TGTGCCAGCAGAATTCAGATTTCTTCTAACTATGGCTACACCTTC. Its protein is CASRIQISSNYGYTF.

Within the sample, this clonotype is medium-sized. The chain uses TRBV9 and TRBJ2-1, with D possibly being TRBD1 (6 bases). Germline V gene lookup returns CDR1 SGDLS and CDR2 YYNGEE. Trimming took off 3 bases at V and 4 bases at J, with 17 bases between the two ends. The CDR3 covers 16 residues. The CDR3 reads CASSGDHKGGYNEQFF. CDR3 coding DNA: TGTGCCAGCAGCGGGGACCACAAAGGGGGATACAATGAGCAGTTCTTC.